A selection of T cell receptor beta chains follows, all from one sample in a study of blood T cells in healthy people across ages. TCRdb used MiXCR to reprocess the 5' RACE reads, holding one entry per CDR3 protein. The table records roughly 1,300,000 distinct CDR3 sequences, 55% to 75% of them present only once. The sequenced material came from blood. These TCRs come from a young man in good health. Each CDR3 is given with its conserved first and last residue. D genes are given only for firm matches. Size values are once, few and many counts, or a class for expanded clones, and some rows have none.

v_gene	len	j_gene	d_gene	abundance	CDR3aa	CDR3nt
TRBV6-1	14	TRBJ2-7	TRBD1	NA	CASSWQGVAYEQYF	TGTGCCAGCAGTTGGCAGGGGGTGGCCTACGAGCAGTACTTC
TRBV5-1	14	TRBJ2-3	TRBD1	NA	CASSVYRGSDTQYF	TGCGCCAGCAGCGTCTACAGGGGTAGCGATACGCAGTATTTT
TRBV3-1	13	TRBJ2-7	NA	NA	CASSATINYEQYF	TGTGCCAGCAGCGCTACAATCAACTACGAGCAGTACTTC
TRBV9	15	TRBJ2-7	NA	NA	CASSVGGRTPYEQYF	TGTGCCAGCAGCGTAGGCGGCAGGACTCCCTACGAGCAGTACTTC
TRBV6-5	13	TRBJ1-2	NA	NA	CASSDHSSYGYTF	TGTGCCAGCAGCGACCATTCGAGCTATGGCTACACCTTC
TRBV4-1	13	TRBJ1-2	NA	few	CASSQDSDYGYTF	TGCGCCAGCAGCCAAGATTCCGACTATGGCTACACCTTC
TRBV5-5	12	TRBJ1-1	NA	NA	CASSFSRGEAFF	TGTGCCAGCAGCTTTAGCAGGGGAGAAGCTTTCTTT
TRBV4-1	16	TRBJ2-3	TRBD1	NA	CASSRRQGAQADTQYF	TGCGCCAGCAGCCGACGACAGGGGGCGCAGGCAGATACGCAGTATTTT
TRBV20-1	12	TRBJ2-7	NA	few	CSASWIPYEQYF	TGCAGTGCTAGTTGGATCCCCTACGAGCAGTACTTC
TRBV30	12	TRBJ2-1	TRBD2	NA	CAWSVQTSEQFF	TGTGCCTGGAGTGTCCAGACTAGCGAGCAGTTCTTC
TRBV5-1	13	TRBJ1-1	NA	once	CASSLGLVGEAFF	TGCGCCAGCAGCTTGGGCCTAGTGGGTGAAGCTTTCTTT
TRBV7-9	15	TRBJ2-1	TRBD1	NA	CASSVRDSSYNEQFF	TGCGCCAGCAGCGTCCGGGACAGTTCTTACAATGAGCAGTTCTTC
TRBV12-3/TRBV12-4	16	TRBJ2-6	NA	few	CASRTGTRSGANVLTF	TGTGCCAGCAGGACAGGGACTCGCTCTGGGGCCAACGTCCTGACTTTC
TRBV7-7	14	TRBJ2-5	NA	NA	CASSPPNREETQYF	TGTGCTAGCAGCCCCCCGAACAGGGAAGAGACCCAGTACTTC
TRBV9	17	TRBJ2-6	NA	few	CASSLGVAKTGANVLTF	TGTGCCAGCAGCCTTGGAGTGGCCAAGACGGGGGCCAACGTCCTGACTTTC
TRBV3-1	13	TRBJ1-2	NA	NA	CASSQDRYYGYTF	TGTGCCAGCAGCCAAGACAGATACTATGGCTACACCTTC
TRBV12-3/TRBV12-4	14	TRBJ2-7	NA	NA	CASKPRGGSYEQYF	TGTGCCAGCAAACCCAGGGGAGGCTCCTACGAGCAGTACTTC
TRBV7-9	14	TRBJ2-3	NA	once	CASSLPGNADTQYF	TGTGCCAGCAGCTTACCGGGGAATGCAGATACGCAGTATTTT
TRBV7-2	17	TRBJ2-3	NA	NA	CASSLEWARTVTDTQYF	TGTGCCAGCAGCTTAGAGTGGGCTAGGACCGTGACAGATACGCAGTATTTT
TRBV4-1	15	TRBJ2-7	TRBD1	NA	CASSQEGQGVEEQYF	TGCGCCAGCAGCCAAGAGGGACAGGGCGTTGAGGAGCAGTACTTC
TRBV20-1	12	TRBJ2-7	NA	once	CSAQDTTYEQYF	TGCAGTGCGCAGGACACAACTTACGAGCAGTACTTC
TRBV3-1	12	TRBJ2-5	NA	NA	CACSSVGRGQYF	TGTGCCTGCAGCTCCGTGGGCCGCGGGCAGTACTTC